This is a list of T cell receptor beta chains from one sample in a study of regulatory T cells in long-lasting Graves disease. TCRdb re-derived calls from the multiplex PCR reads in MiXCR, one entry per CDR3 protein. The sample lists around 500,000 distinct CDR3 sequences; 13% were seen once. The sample also formed part of further work on T cells in Graves' hyperthyroidism and ophthalmopathy.

Source: peripheral blood mononuclear cells (PBMCs), taken at new diagnosis, from a patient treated with antithyroid drugs. These receptors originate from a man aged 30 to 39 with Graves disease. Both conserved end residues are part of each CDR3. The D gene is left open where the match is weak. Rows give clone size only sometimes, using once, few, many, or a class for an expanded clone.

D gene,V gene,clone size,J gene,CDR3 protein,CDR3 DNA
.,TRBV7-2,many,TRBJ2-1,CASSFSLRDEQFF,TGTGCCAGCAGCTTCTCTCTGAGGGATGAGCAGTTCTTC
.,TRBV14,few,TRBJ1-2,CASSQGRGDRAYGYTF,TGTGCCAGCAGCCAAGGGAGGGGAGACAGAGCTTATGGCTACACCTTC
.,TRBV7-2,.,TRBJ2-7,CASSPLEGGGFYEQYF,TGCGCCAGCAGCCCCCTTGAGGGAGGGGGCTTCTACGAGCAGTACTTC
.,TRBV29-1,many,TRBJ2-3,CSVDRGAVTSTDTQYF,TGCAGCGTTGATCGGGGAGCCGTTACTAGCACAGATACGCAGTATTTT
TRBD2,TRBV3-1,few,TRBJ2-7,CASSQTPPSLAGAYEQYF,TGTGCCAGCAGCCAAACCCCCCCTAGTCTAGCGGGCGCCTACGAGCAGTACTTC
.,TRBV6-5,many,TRBJ1-1,CASSYSPGANTEAFF,TGTGCCAGCAGTTACTCGCCGGGGGCGAACACTGAAGCTTTCTTT
.,TRBV11-3,many,TRBJ2-1,CASSLAGYNEQFF,TGTGCCAGCAGCTTAGCGGGGTACAATGAGCAGTTCTTC
.,TRBV20-1,many,TRBJ1-2,CSGSVTNYGYTF,TGCAGTGGGTCGGTAACTAACTATGGCTACACCTTC
.,TRBV7-6,.,TRBJ2-7,CASSLGTTFPYEQYF,TGTGCCAGCAGCTTAGGGACTACCTTCCCCTACGAGCAGTACTTC
.,TRBV27,.,TRBJ1-5,CASGHKRTGMGDNQPQHF,TGTGCCAGCGGCCACAAACGTACAGGGATGGGAGACAATCAGCCCCAGCATTTT
TRBD1,TRBV6-1,many,TRBJ1-2,CASTQGAGGYTF,TGTGCCAGCACACAGGGGGCTGGTGGCTACACCTTC
.,TRBV6-1,many,TRBJ1-5,CASSEAGGLNQPQHF,TGTGCCAGCAGTGAAGCCGGGGGTTTAAATCAGCCCCAGCATTTT
.,TRBV3-1,many,TRBJ2-3,CASSQTVARSTDTQYF,TGTGCCAGCAGCCAAACAGTTGCGAGGAGCACAGATACGCAGTATTTT
.,TRBV6-5,many,TRBJ1-2,CASSYSRGTWGYTF,TGTGCCAGCAGTTACTCGAGGGGAACTTGGGGCTACACCTTC
TRBD2,TRBV11-2,many,TRBJ2-1,CASRPSGGANEQFF,TGTGCCAGCAGACCAAGCGGGGGGGCGAATGAGCAGTTCTTC
.,TRBV6-1,many,TRBJ1-1,CASRLGNLLSEAFF,TGTGCCAGCAGACTAGGGAACCTCTTATCTGAAGCTTTCTTT
TRBD2,TRBV15,many,TRBJ2-1,CATSRDVAAGALEQFF,TGTGCCACCAGCAGAGATGTTGCAGCGGGAGCTCTTGAGCAGTTCTTC
TRBD2,TRBV6-1,many,TRBJ2-5,CASRAAGGGSETQYF,TGTGCCAGCAGAGCCGCAGGCGGGGGTTCAGAGACCCAGTACTTC
TRBD2,TRBV6-2/TRBV6-3,many,TRBJ2-1,CASPRRLAGGRVNEQFF,TGTGCCAGCCCTAGGCGCCTAGCGGGAGGTCGGGTCAATGAGCAGTTCTTC
.,TRBV30,many,TRBJ1-1,CAWSVGGNTEAFF,TGTGCCTGGAGTGTTGGGGGAAACACTGAAGCTTTCTTT
.,TRBV30,many,TRBJ1-1,CAWSRANTEAFF,TGTGCCTGGAGTCGGGCGAACACTGAAGCTTTCTTT
TRBD1,TRBV5-1,many,TRBJ2-5,CASSLAYTGGEETQYF,TGCGCCAGCAGCTTGGCTTATACAGGGGGCGAAGAGACCCAGTACTTC
.,TRBV20-1,.,TRBJ1-2,CSASTDLGSYTF,TGCAGTGCTAGTACGGACTTGGGTAGCTACACCTTC
.,TRBV7-6,many,TRBJ2-2,CASSLEGDYGTGELFF,TGTGCCAGCAGCTTAGAGGGGGACTACGGGACCGGGGAGCTGTTTTTT
TRBD1,TRBV27,many,TRBJ1-1,CASSFGTEMNTEAFF,TGTGCCAGCAGTTTCGGGACAGAAATGAACACTGAAGCTTTCTTT
.,TRBV28,many,TRBJ1-2,CASTPAVFYGYTF,TGTGCCAGCACCCCGGCAGTTTTCTATGGCTACACCTTC
TRBD2,TRBV20-1,.,TRBJ2-7,CSASPQRGSPYEQYF,TGCAGTGCTTCCCCTCAGCGGGGGAGCCCCTACGAGCAGTACTTC
.,TRBV5-1,many,TRBJ1-1,CASSLRPPGPTEAFF,TGCGCCAGCAGCTTGCGTCCACCTGGGCCCACTGAAGCTTTCTTT
.,TRBV20-1,many,TRBJ2-1,CSEQGLAELTQYNEQFF,TGCAGTGAACAGGGCCTAGCGGAACTTACCCAGTACAATGAGCAGTTCTTC
TRBD2,TRBV2,.,TRBJ2-1,CASIGTSFYNEQFF,TGTGCCAGCATAGGGACTAGTTTCTACAATGAGCAGTTCTTC
TRBD1,TRBV18,.,TRBJ1-4,CASSAQGAPEKLFF,TGTGCCAGCTCGGCTCAGGGGGCGCCTGAAAAACTGTTTTTT
.,TRBV27,many,TRBJ2-7,CASSPDSSVGYEQYF,TGTGCCAGCAGTCCCGACTCAAGTGTCGGGTACGAGCAGTACTTC
.,TRBV27,many,TRBJ1-1,CASSSRSAFLSRTEAFF,TGTGCCAGCAGTTCTCGGTCGGCTTTTCTGTCCCGCACTGAAGCTTTCTTT
TRBD1,TRBV30,few,TRBJ1-4,CAWDGQGRRQLFF,TGTGCCTGGGATGGACAGGGAAGGAGGCAACTGTTTTTT
.,TRBV7-2,many,TRBJ2-5,CASSSRARGETQYF,TGTGCCAGCAGCTCGAGGGCCCGTGGGGAGACCCAGTACTTC
TRBD1,TRBV12-3/TRBV12-4,few,TRBJ1-5,CASRRQGVGQPQHF,TGTGCCAGCAGGCGACAGGGGGTTGGACAGCCCCAGCATTTT
TRBD1,TRBV28,many,TRBJ2-1,CASSVGQGANEQFF,TGTGCCAGCAGCGTCGGGCAGGGGGCCAATGAGCAGTTCTTC
.,TRBV7-9,many,TRBJ2-6,CASSLGGSSGANVLTF,TGTGCCAGCAGCTTAGGCGGTAGCTCTGGGGCCAACGTCCTGACTTTC
TRBD2,TRBV6-1,many,TRBJ2-4,CASRHSGLAGAHGIQYF,TGTGCCAGCAGACATTCCGGACTAGCGGGGGCCCATGGGATTCAGTACTTC
TRBD2,TRBV11-3,many,TRBJ2-1,CASRSDSSGRRQFF,TGTGCCAGCAGGAGCGACTCTAGCGGGAGGCGACAGTTCTTC
.,TRBV19,few,TRBJ2-7,CASGGGPSSYEQYF,TGTGCCAGTGGGGGAGGCCCAAGCTCCTACGAGCAGTACTTC
.,TRBV28,many,TRBJ2-7,CASSLPTTYEQYF,TGTGCCAGCAGTTTACCGACAACCTACGAGCAGTACTTC
TRBD1,TRBV19,few,TRBJ2-7,CASSIGVGTGDYEQYF,TGTGCCAGTAGTATAGGGGTCGGGACAGGGGACTACGAGCAGTACTTC
TRBD1,TRBV6-1,many,TRBJ2-1,CASRNGGQAVDEQFF,TGTGCCAGCAGGAACGGGGGACAGGCCGTAGATGAGCAGTTCTTC
.,TRBV24-1,few,TRBJ2-3,CATSGNNTQYF,TGTGCCACCAGTGGGAACAATACGCAGTATTTT
.,TRBV5-1,few,TRBJ2-2,CASTMTGELFF,TGCGCCAGCACCATGACCGGGGAGCTGTTTTTT
.,TRBV7-9,few,TRBJ1-1,CASSFTLDTLTEAFF,TGTGCCAGCAGCTTCACACTCGACACCCTCACTGAAGCTTTCTTT
TRBD1,TRBV6-1,many,TRBJ1-1,CASKLEGGLYTEAFF,TGTGCCAGCAAATTGGAAGGGGGCTTGTACACTGAAGCTTTCTTT
TRBD1,TRBV5-1,few,TRBJ2-1,CASSAVTGGVNEQFF,TGCGCCAGCAGCGCCGTGACAGGGGGTGTCAATGAGCAGTTCTTC
.,TRBV6-5,.,TRBJ2-1,CASSYREGRFF,TGTGCCAGCAGTTACCGGGAAGGACGGTTCTTC
TRBD1,TRBV28,many,TRBJ2-7,CASSYLTGGSSYEQYF,TGTGCCAGCAGTTACCTGACAGGGGGAAGCTCCTACGAGCAGTACTTC
TRBD1,TRBV5-4,few,TRBJ2-5,CASSWDTSTGKETQYF,TGTGCCAGCAGCTGGGACACCTCGACAGGGAAAGAGACCCAGTACTTC
TRBD1,TRBV10-3,few,TRBJ1-3,CAITQTGGGNTIYF,TGTGCCATCACCCAGACAGGGGGAGGAAACACCATATATTTT
TRBD1,TRBV29-1,many,TRBJ1-2,CSVFAGQGINGYTF,TGCAGCGTTTTCGCTGGACAGGGGATAAATGGCTACACCTTC
.,TRBV20-1,many,TRBJ1-5,CSASDGSNQPQHF,TGCAGTGCTAGTGACGGGAGCAATCAGCCCCAGCATTTT